The rows below give T cell receptor beta chains drawn from one sample of a study of immune evolution from preneoplasia to lung adenocarcinoma. Assay: immunoSEQ multiplex PCR; the TCRdb copy retains only in-frame clones and omits some. The repertoire consists of around 16,000 clones, with 80% to 90% occurring once and the leading ten covering approximately 2.4%. Sequenced input: FFPE invasive lung adenocarcinoma tissue. The origin of the receptors is a person in their 70s with invasive lung adenocarcinoma. CDR3s include the opening cysteine and the closing phenylalanine or tryptophan. The D gene is left open where the match is weak. Size is omitted from some rows. Given values are once, few, many or a class for expanded clones.

abundance,d_gene,j_gene,len,v_gene,CDR3nt,CDR3aa
-,-,TRBJ1-1,13,TRBV6-1,TGTGCCAGCAGTGGAACCGTAGACACTGAAGCTTTCTTT,CASSGTVDTEAFF
-,-,TRBJ2-1,15,TRBV27,TGTGCCAGCAGCCGAGGACCCCCAGTGGACAATGAGCAGTTCTTC,CASSRGPPVDNEQFF
-,-,TRBJ1-1,12,TRBV28,TGTGCCAGCAGTTTATTCAGAGCCGAAGCTTTCTTT,CASSLFRAEAFF
-,-,TRBJ2-3,13,TRBV5-1,TGCGCCAGCAGCTTGCTCAGTCCTAATACGCAGTATTTT,CASSLLSPNTQYF
-,TRBD2,TRBJ2-7,16,TRBV4-1,TGCGCCAGCAGCCAACGGCTAGCGGGCCTCGTCTACGAGCAGTACTTC,CASSQRLAGLVYEQYF
-,-,TRBJ1-2,13,TRBV28,TGTGCCAGCGGGTCACAGGGTAGGAATGGCTACACCTTC,CASGSQGRNGYTF
-,TRBD1,TRBJ1-2,17,TRBV30,TGTGCCTGGAGAATCCGCACGACAGGGGCCGCTTCGTATGGCTACACCTTC,CAWRIRTTGAASYGYTF
-,-,TRBJ1-1,12,TRBV18,TGTGCCAGTTCCACCTACCGGGACGAAGCTTTCTTT,CASSTYRDEAFF
-,-,TRBJ2-7,16,TRBV7-8,TGTGCCAGCAGCTTAGTTGGCCCAGGGGGGGTGTACGAGCAGTACTTC,CASSLVGPGGVYEQYF
once,-,TRBJ2-1,13,TRBV2,TGTGCCAGCAGGGCCGGCACCTTGGATGAGCAGTTCTTC,CASRAGTLDEQFF
once,-,TRBJ1-4,14,TRBV13,TGTGCCAGCAGCTTAGGGGGCGGCGGTGAAAAACTGTTTTTT,CASSLGGGGEKLFF
-,-,TRBJ1-5,13,TRBV6-1,TGTGCCAGCAGGGACAGTCCTGATCAGCCCCAGCATTTT,CASRDSPDQPQHF
-,-,TRBJ1-5,13,TRBV10-3,TGTGCCATCGGCTCCGGGACCAATCAGCCCCAGCATTTT,CAIGSGTNQPQHF
-,TRBD1,TRBJ2-3,14,TRBV9,TGTGCCAGCAGCGTAGAGACAGGGGAAGATACGCAGTATTTT,CASSVETGEDTQYF
few,-,TRBJ1-5,16,TRBV12-2,TGTGCAAGTCGGCTTAGAGCGGGGACAGTTCGCCAGCCCCAGCATTTT,CASRLRAGTVRQPQHF
-,TRBD1,TRBJ1-1,14,TRBV6-1,TGTGCCAGCAGAGCGGGACAGCTGAACACTGAAGCTTTCTTT,CASRAGQLNTEAFF